These T cell receptor beta chains were read from a single sample in a study of shared clonotypes between healthy human individuals. Method: immunoSEQ multiplex PCR; TCRdb's copy keeps in-frame clones and lacks some. The sample has over a million clones, roughly 96% seen once. Source material: naive CD4+ T cells sorted from blood. These receptors were obtained from a man aged 25-45 years in good health. CDR3s include the opening cysteine and the closing phenylalanine or tryptophan. The order of the fields is V gene, J gene, D gene, clone size, CDR3 DNA, CDR3 protein. A D gene is named only where the DNA matches it firmly. Expanded clones get a size class; other rows say once, few or many, or leave the size out.

>TRBV10-1|TRBJ2-3|-|-
TGCGCCACCAGGTCGGCAGATACGCAGTATTTT
CATRSADTQYF
>TRBV19|TRBJ2-7|-|-
TGTGCCAGTAGGGGAGAAGCGGTGGGCTACGAGCAGTACTTC
CASRGEAVGYEQYF
>TRBV28|TRBJ2-3|-|-
TGTGCCAGCACCCGACTGTCGGGGCTGGATACGCAGTATTTT
CASTRLSGLDTQYF
>TRBV19|TRBJ2-7|-|-
TGTGCCAGTAGTACCCGGGACCCAAGTGTCGAGCAGTACTTC
CASSTRDPSVEQYF
>TRBV10-3|TRBJ2-1|-|-
TGTGCCATCAGTTCTTCTAGTGAGCAGTTCTTC
CAISSSSEQFF
>TRBV10-1|TRBJ1-1|-|-
TGCGCCAGCAGTGAGTCGGGGAGACCTGAAGCTTTCTTT
CASSESGRPEAFF
>TRBV10-3|TRBJ2-7|-|once
TGTGCCATCAGTGGTCTTAGGATGGCCGACGAGCAGTACTTC
CAISGLRMADEQYF
>TRBV5-1|TRBJ1-1|-|-
TGCGCCAGCAGCTTGCCCGGGAGGGACACTGAAGCTTTCTTT
CASSLPGRDTEAFF
>TRBV7-8|TRBJ1-5|TRBD1|-
TGTGCCAGCAGCCCAACCGACAGGGGACGGAATCAGCCCCAGCATTTT
CASSPTDRGRNQPQHF
>TRBV29-1|TRBJ1-1|-|-
TGCAGCGTTTCTTTATTGACCCCAAGAACAGGGAACACTGAAGCTTTCTTT
CSVSLLTPRTGNTEAFF
>TRBV9|TRBJ2-3|-|-
TGTGCCAGCAGCTCACTAGTGCCAGATACGCAGTATTTT
CASSSLVPDTQYF
>TRBV4-3|TRBJ2-1|TRBD2|-
TGCGCCAGCAGCCAAGAACTAGCGGGAGGCTACAATGAGCAGTTCTTC
CASSQELAGGYNEQFF
>TRBV9|TRBJ2-7|-|-
TGTGCCAGCAGCCCCAGTGGTTCCTACGAGCAGTACTTC
CASSPSGSYEQYF
>TRBV19|TRBJ1-1|-|-
TGTGCCAGTAGTGCGGGGTCAGTCCTTCTGAACACTGAAGCTTTCTTT
CASSAGSVLLNTEAFF
>TRBV6-5|TRBJ2-7|-|-
TGTGCCAGCAGTAATCACCGATACGAGCAGTACTTC
CASSNHRYEQYF
>TRBV28|TRBJ2-7|-|-
TGTGCCAGCAGTTCCTTGGCGGTTTCCTACGAGCAGTACTTC
CASSSLAVSYEQYF
>TRBV7-9|TRBJ1-1|TRBD1|-
TGTGCCAGCAGCTTAGAGACAGGGGCTGAAGCTTTCTTT
CASSLETGAEAFF